This TCR beta chain was identified in a study of OX40 agonist ivuxolimab in advanced cancers. Study-level information: Patients with prior anti-PD-1, anti-PD-L1 or anti-CTLA-4 therapy were eligible; 35% to 50% had some.

The V segment lost 0 bases and the J segment 1 base; nucleotides outside the gene matches: 5. Germline V gives CDR1 SGHTS, CDR2 YDEGEE. The CDR3 runs to 16 residues. This table comes from immunoSEQ multiplex PCR, and its TCRdb copy is limited to in-frame clones, with some not included. The repertoire consists of around 140,000 clones, with about nine tenths occurring once and the leading ten covering around 0.99%. Patients had blood sampled at baseline and again on cycle 4 day 1 and cycle 7 day 1. The receptor comes from an adult with an advanced solid tumor such as melanoma, head and neck, liver or kidney cancer. The source material was CD4+ or CD8+ T cells sorted from blood, sampled in a trial of the OX40 agonist ivuxolimab. The chain recombines TRBV5-8 with TRBJ1-1; 8 bases are a match to TRBD1. DNA of the CDR3: TGTGCCAGCAGCTTGGCAGGGGGCTTACGGAACACTGAAGCTTTCTTT. It translates to CASSLAGGLRNTEAFF.